This paragraph reports one TCR beta chain. Germline V CDR1 and CDR2: SNHLY, FYNNEI. This CDR3 comprises 15 residues. Deletions cut 5 bases from V and 4 bases from J, with 14 bases between. This specimen belongs to a study of cytomegalovirus exposure and HLA in healthy donors. PCR used 60 Vbeta primers and 13 Jbeta primers. The data were produced by immunoSEQ multiplex PCR, yet TCRdb's version contains in-frame clones alone and is incomplete. This sample has 150,000 or so clones, with 84% found just once. Source material: PBMCs. The TCR sequence derives from a man in his forties or fifties in good health and CMV-seropositive. V is TRBV2 and J is TRBJ2-2, with a possible D match to TRBD1 (8 bases). The CDR3 DNA reads TGTGCCAGCAGTAACAGGGGGGGGATCACCGGGGAGCTGTTTTTT. Protein sequence: CASSNRGGITGELFF.